One sample yielded the 20 T cell receptor beta chains listed below, sequenced in a study of blood T cell repertoires in COVID-19 (dated by TCRdb to 2020 to 2022). The library was produced with the immunoSEQ multiplex PCR assay. The immuneACCESS repertoire file appears here via TCRdb, limited to in-frame rearrangements. These files lack a portion of the clones; in checked studies, under half of the deficit traces to unresolved V genes, and the cause of the others is not known. The sample table lists 280,000 or so clones, 88% of them with a count of one. The ten most abundant clones make up 5.5% to 7% of the sample. Sequencing was done on a sample of peripheral blood. These receptor sequences come from a woman younger than 45 who had recovered from COVID-19.

V usage is TRBV15 and J usage is TRBJ2-7, with D possibly being TRBD1 (5 bases). Germline CDR1 is LNHNV and CDR2 is YYDKDF (reference sequence). This CDR3 has 16 amino acids. V was cut by 2 bases and J by 3 bases, with 17 bases left in between. CDR3 coding DNA: TGTGCCACCAGCAGACTCACAGGTATAACATACTACGAGCAGTACTTC. This codes for CATSRLTGITYYEQYF.

The rearrangement joins TRBV4-1 to TRBJ2-5; the match to TRBD2 covers 7 bases. With V trimmed by 4 bases and J by 1 base, 6 bases remained unmatched. CDR3 length: 15 residues. CDR1 and CDR2 from the germline V gene are MGHRA and YSYEKL. CDR3 nucleotide sequence: TGCGCCAGCAGCCTCAACCTAGCGGTCCAAGAGACCCAGTACTTC. It is translated as CASSLNLAVQETQYF.

This clone appeared a single time. The rearrangement uses TRBV6-5 and TRBJ1-4, with D unresolved. Germline-derived CDR1 and CDR2 are MNHEY and SVGAGI. This CDR3 contains 13 residues. V lost 2 bases and J 8 bases, leaving 9 bases between the germline ends. The CDR3, as DNA: TGTGCCAGCAGTTACAGGGAGCAGGAAAAACTGTTTTTT. Translating it yields CASSYREQEKLFF.

This clone was observed a single time. The chain couples TRBV4-2 to TRBJ2-3, with D possibly TRBD2 on 6 matching bases. Trimming took 3 bases from V and 0 from J, leaving 19 bases between them. CDR3 length: 18 residues. Germline values: CDR1 LGHNA, CDR2 YNFKEQ. The CDR3: CASSHEWGVRSSTDTQYF. CDR3 coding DNA: TGTGCCAGCAGCCATGAGTGGGGGGTGCGATCTAGCACAGATACGCAGTATTTT.

CDR3 bases: TGTGCCAGCAGTTTTGGCCAGAGCGATGGCTACACCTTC. Translating gives CASSFGQSDGYTF. The chain has TRBV28 and TRBJ1-2; D gene ambiguous. The V and J ends lost 3 bases and 6 bases respectively, with 11 bases between them. The CDR3 consists of 13 residues. Per germline, CDR1 MDHEN and CDR2 SYDVKM.

This chain joins TRBV2 and TRBJ2-7, with D perhaps TRBD1 (7 bases). Trimming left V 0 bases short and J 5 bases short, with 17 bases between. The germline V gene has CDR1 SNHLY and CDR2 FYNNEI. This CDR3 has 16 amino acids. Here the CDR3 DNA reads TGTGCCAGCAGTGAAGCGATGGAGGGGGCGAAAAACGAGCAGTACTTC. Protein: CASSEAMEGAKNEQYF. Supplemented by reference TRBV2 and TRBJ2-7, the full variable domain reads EPEVTQTPSHQVTQMGQEVILRCVPISNHLYFYWYRQILGQKVEFLVSFYNNEISEKSEIFDDQFSVERPDGSNFTLKIRSTKLEDSAMYFCASSEAMEGAKNEQYFGPGTRLTVT.

The chain uses TRBV10-3 and TRBJ1-1; 7 bases align to TRBD1. Losses at the gene ends were 3 bases for V and 5 bases for J; bases not matched to a gene: 6. CDR1 is ENHRY and CDR2 is SYGVKD in the germline V gene. This CDR3 has 14 amino acids. CDR3 sequence reads: CAISEPGGWTEAFF. CDR3 nucleotides: TGTGCCATCAGTGAACCAGGGGGTTGGACTGAAGCTTTCTTT.

Only one count was recorded for this clone. The CDR3 DNA reads as TGCAGCGTTGTTGGACAGGGGGCTAATGAAAAACTGTTTTTT. It specifies CSVVGQGANEKLFF. The chain employs TRBV29-1 and TRBJ1-4; 10 nucleotides align to TRBD1. Germline V lookup: CDR1 SQVTM, CDR2 ANQGSEA. The V segment lost 4 bases and the J segment 3 bases; nucleotides outside the gene matches: 2. This CDR3 has 14 residues.

The CDR3 bases are TGCAGCGTTGAGCCGACTAGCGGGGGGTCTGGTACGCAGTATTTT. It codes for CSVEPTSGGSGTQYF. This chain joins TRBV29-1 and TRBJ2-3, with TRBD2 matching over 13 bases. The CDR3 extends over 15 amino acids. CDR1 is SQVTM, CDR2 ANQGSEA, per germline. Trimming took 3 bases from V and 8 from J; bases not matched to a gene: 8.

The chain carries TRBV3-1 (or the pseudogene TRBV3-2) and TRBJ2-7; 8 nucleotides match TRBD1. V shed 1 base, J shed 2 bases, and the junction held 4 bases outside the gene matches. Germline V CDR1 and CDR2: LGHDT, YNNKEL (reference sequence). This CDR3 contains 15 residues. CDR3 sequence (DNA): TGTGCCAGCAGCCAAGGACTGACAGGGGCCTACGAGCAGTACTTC. This gives the protein CASSQGLTGAYEQYF.

The chain uses TRBV10-3 and TRBJ2-7, with 7 bases fitting TRBD1. The CDR3 runs to 16 residues. V lost 6 bases and J lost 0; bases outside the gene matches: 11. CDR1 and CDR2 from the germline V gene are ENHRY and SYGVKD. CDR3 nucleotides: TGTGCCATCAGAGACCCGGGACAGCAAGACTCCTACGAGCAGTACTTC. Translating gives CAIRDPGQQDSYEQYF.

The rearrangement links TRBV6-5 to TRBJ1-4; 7 bases agree with TRBD1. Per the germline V gene, CDR1 is MNHEY and CDR2 is SVGAGI. The CDR3 covers 15 residues. V lost 2 bases to trimming and J lost 3 bases; unmatched junction nucleotides: 3. This CDR3 reads CASSYEGAANEKLFF. CDR3 DNA sequence: TGTGCCAGCAGTTACGAGGGGGCCGCTAATGAAAAACTGTTTTTT.

DNA for the CDR3: TGTGCCAGCAGCAGCAGGGTTACTGAAGCTTTCTTT. This translates into CASSSRVTEAFF. The genes are TRBV21-1 and TRBJ1-1; the table calls TRBD1, which could not be checked here. TRBV21-1 is recorded as a pseudogene. The CDR3 loop spans 12 amino acids.

The chain couples TRBV16 to TRBJ1-2; no reliable D call. Trimming shortened V by 0 bases and J by 5 bases, and 13 bases separated the two germline ends. Germline assignment: CDR1 KGHSY and CDR2 FQNENV. CDR3 length: 15 residues. In nucleotides, the CDR3 is TGTGCCAGCAGCCAATCTACAGTGACACATTATGGCTACACCTTC. Translating it yields CASSQSTVTHYGYTF.

The chain carries TRBV28 and TRBJ1-2; D is undetermined. V was cut by 9 bases and J by 7 bases, with 12 bases left in between. Germline-derived CDR1 and CDR2 are MDHEN and SYDVKM. This CDR3 is built from 11 residues. The CDR3 sequence: CASFSAGGYTF. In nucleotides, the CDR3 is TGTGCCAGTTTCTCGGCGGGTGGCTACACCTTC.

This sequence joins TRBV5-1 and TRBJ2-1; maybe TRBD2 (6 bases). This CDR3 region has 16 residues. Germline CDR1 and CDR2: SGHRS and YFSETQ. V lost 4 bases and J lost 0, with 14 bases in between. CDR3 nucleotides: TGCGCCAGCAGCCCCGGGGGTGGCGTCTCCTACAATGAGCAGTTCTTC. It specifies CASSPGGGVSYNEQFF.

The J gene is TRBJ1-5, the V gene TRBV28; D gene ambiguous. Germline V gene sequence: CDR1 MDHEN, CDR2 SYDVKM. Trimming removed 6 bases from V and 2 bases from J, with 5 bases in between. The CDR3 is made up of 12 amino acids. The CDR3 region is CASSAGNQPQHF. CDR3 DNA sequence: TGTGCCAGCAGCGCGGGCAATCAGCCCCAGCATTTT.

The chain uses TRBV12-3 or TRBV12-4 and TRBJ2-1; D possibly corresponds to TRBD2 (5 bases). CDR3 length equals 11 residues. The ends were cut back, 9 bases at V and 4 bases at J, with 7 bases in the middle. CDR3 sequence reads: CASSVYNEQFF. DNA for the CDR3: TGTGCCAGTAGCGTATACAATGAGCAGTTCTTC.

The chain recombines TRBV10-2 with TRBJ1-2; 9 bases are a match to TRBD1. Trimming took 4 bases from V and 8 from J; bases not matched to a gene: 11. This CDR3 has 15 residues. Germline assignment: CDR1 WSHSY and CDR2 SAAADI. CDR3 residues: CASSASQGAGRGYTF. The CDR3 DNA is TGCGCCAGCAGTGCCTCACAGGGGGCGGGGAGAGGCTACACCTTC.

This chain joins TRBV6-5 and TRBJ1-2; D is ambiguous. Germline CDR1 and CDR2: MNHEY and SVGAGI. This CDR3 is built from 12 residues. V was pared by 7 bases and J by 6 bases, with 12 bases between. CDR3 DNA: TGTGCCAGCAATCTACGACACGATGGCTACACCTTC. Its translation is CASNLRHDGYTF.